These T cell receptor beta chains were read from a single sample in a study of T-cell memory formation after mild COVID-19. TCRdb called the 5' RACE reads again in MiXCR, with one record for every CDR3 protein. The sample carries 350,000 to 450,000 distinct CDR3 sequences, over 15% recorded once. Source material: PBMCs or a T cell subset sorted from them (not recorded which). These receptors were taken from an adult woman who had mild COVID-19 (a few samples of this study predate the infection). Cell type and time point are not known. Both conserved end residues are part of each CDR3. Each record gives: D gene, clone size, V gene, CDR3 length, J gene, CDR3 DNA, CDR3 protein. The D gene is left open where the match is weak. Where a row states a size, it is once, few, many or the class of an expanded clone; other rows omit it.

-	few	TRBV6-6	15	TRBJ1-1	TGTGCCAGCAGTTACAATGGGGGCGACAACACTGAAGCTTTCTTT	CASSYNGGDNTEAFF
-	few	TRBV19	17	TRBJ2-1	TGTGCCAGTAGTATAGATACGACTCCCGGCTCCTACAATGAGCAGTTCTTC	CASSIDTTPGSYNEQFF
-	few	TRBV14	15	TRBJ2-1	TGTGCCAGCAGCCAAATAAGTGTAGACTACAATGAGCAGTTCTTC	CASSQISVDYNEQFF
-	few	TRBV24-1	14	TRBJ1-1	TGTGCCACCAAGAGACACGGAGCGGACACTGAAGCTTTCTTT	CATKRHGADTEAFF
TRBD2	-	TRBV7-2	15	TRBJ2-1	TGTGCCAGCAGCTTAGTAGCGGGGAGGGACAATGAGCAGTTCTTC	CASSLVAGRDNEQFF
-	few	TRBV29-1	13	TRBJ2-7	TGCAGCGTTTGGGACACGTACAACTACGAGCAGTACTTC	CSVWDTYNYEQYF
-	-	TRBV20-1	11	TRBJ2-7	TGCAGTGCTAGCCCGGCCTACGAGCAGTACTTC	CSASPAYEQYF
-	-	TRBV4-2	14	TRBJ1-4	TGTGCCAGCAGCCAAGATTTCGTGCGGGAAAAACTGTTTTTT	CASSQDFVREKLFF
TRBD1	-	TRBV7-8	17	TRBJ2-3	TGTGCCAGCAGCCGCGGTATCAGACAGGGGGGTACAGATACGCAGTATTTT	CASSRGIRQGGTDTQYF
-	many	TRBV7-8	14	TRBJ1-1	TGTGCCAGCAGCTTAGTAGTTCCGAACACTGAAGCTTTCTTT	CASSLVVPNTEAFF
TRBD2	few	TRBV7-9	15	TRBJ2-7	TGTGCCAGCAGCTTAACTAGCGGGACGACCTACGAGCAGTACTTC	CASSLTSGTTYEQYF
-	few	TRBV12-3/TRBV12-4	16	TRBJ2-3	TGTGCCAGCAGCAATCTTCCCGCGCAGGGAGAAGATACGCAGTATTTT	CASSNLPAQGEDTQYF
TRBD1	few	TRBV29-1	13	TRBJ1-2	TGCAGCGCCAACGAGCAGGGGGCGGATGGCTACACCTTC	CSANEQGADGYTF
-	-	TRBV15	21	TRBJ1-1	TGTGCCACCAGCAGGATGGGTGGAAGCTGGGTAGGCCAGGTGTCGGACACTGAAGCTTTCTTT	CATSRMGGSWVGQVSDTEAFF
-	few	TRBV7-9	15	TRBJ1-3	TGTGCCAGCAGCTCCCCCCCTAGCTCTGGAAACACCATATATTTT	CASSSPPSSGNTIYF
-	-	TRBV5-5	15	TRBJ2-3	TGTGCCAGCAGCTGGCAGGGGCTTTCCACAGATACGCAGTATTTT	CASSWQGLSTDTQYF
TRBD1	-	TRBV25-1	15	TRBJ2-5	TGTGCCAGCAGTGTGGACAGGGGGGGCCAAGAGACCCAGTACTTC	CASSVDRGGQETQYF
-	-	TRBV14	16	TRBJ1-5	TGTGCCAGCAGCCAAGGCAGGGATTTAGGAGAGGAGCCCCAGCATTTT	CASSQGRDLGEEPQHF
-	few	TRBV2	12	TRBJ2-5	TGTGCCAGCGGATCGGAGGGAAAGACCCAGTACTTC	CASGSEGKTQYF
TRBD1	once	TRBV11-3	15	TRBJ2-7	TGTGCCAGCAGCAACTCCGGGACAGGGTCTTGGGAGCAGTACTTC	CASSNSGTGSWEQYF
-	few	TRBV7-8	14	TRBJ2-7	TGTGCCAGCAGCTCGTCGACAGAGGGGGGCGAGCAGTACTTC	CASSSSTEGGEQYF
-	few	TRBV7-2	14	TRBJ1-5	TGTGCCAGCAGCTTAGCGTTGGCTGCTCAGCCCCAGCATTTT	CASSLALAAQPQHF
-	few	TRBV7-9	13	TRBJ2-3	TGTGCCAGCAAATGGGGTCACGAGGATACGCAGTATTTT	CASKWGHEDTQYF
-	-	TRBV5-6	16	TRBJ1-2	TGTGCCAGCTGTCCCTTTTCGTGGGCGATTAACTATGGCTACACCTTC	CASCPFSWAINYGYTF
-	few	TRBV24-1	12	TRBJ2-6	TGTGCCACCAGTGATTTGGGGGTCGTCCTGACTTTC	CATSDLGVVLTF
-	-	TRBV9	15	TRBJ2-3	TGTGCCAGCAGCGAAAGGGGAGTCGGGGCAGATACGCAGTATTTT	CASSERGVGADTQYF
-	few	TRBV2	12	TRBJ1-2	TGTGCCAGCAGTGATCAGGTCTATGGCTACACCTTC	CASSDQVYGYTF
-	-	TRBV3-1	13	TRBJ2-2	TGTGCCAGCCACAGGTTCGACACCGGGGAGCTGTTTTTT	CASHRFDTGELFF
-	few	TRBV4-1	16	TRBJ2-7	TGCGCCAGCAGCCAAGCACCCCGACGGGATTACAGCGAGCAGTACTTC	CASSQAPRRDYSEQYF
TRBD2	few	TRBV7-3	13	TRBJ2-1	TGTGCCAGCAGTGCTAGCGGAGCCAATGAGCAGTTCTTC	CASSASGANEQFF
-	-	TRBV6-1	12	TRBJ1-1	TGTGCCAGCTACTATATCACAGGTGAAGCTTTCTTT	CASYYITGEAFF
TRBD2	-	TRBV12-3/TRBV12-4	14	TRBJ2-3	TGTGCCAGCAGCCAGACAGCCGGGGGGGGGTCGCAGTATTTT	CASSQTAGGGSQYF
-	few	TRBV25-1	15	TRBJ1-1	TGTGCCAGCAGTGATGGATTGACCAGGAACACTGAAGCTTTCTTT	CASSDGLTRNTEAFF
-	many	TRBV7-3	14	TRBJ2-1	TGTGCCAGCAGCTTAACGAGGGATGGCAATGAGCAGTTCTTC	CASSLTRDGNEQFF
TRBD2	-	TRBV20-1	16	TRBJ2-3	TGCAGTGCTAGAGACCCGACTAGCGGGAGAATGGGTACGCAGTATTTT	CSARDPTSGRMGTQYF
TRBD1	-	TRBV3-1	18	TRBJ2-7	TGTGCCAGCAGCCAAGATCTTGGAACTGTCAGGGGGCGAGGGGAGCAGTACTTC	CASSQDLGTVRGRGEQYF
TRBD2	-	TRBV4-3	16	TRBJ2-3	TGCGCCAGCAGCCATAGGACTAGCGGTCTCACAGATACGCAGTATTTT	CASSHRTSGLTDTQYF
-	-	TRBV6-6	11	TRBJ2-3	TGTGCCAGCAGCCAGCGGGTTTTACAGTATTTT	CASSQRVLQYF
-	-	TRBV5-5	17	TRBJ1-6	TGTGCCAGCAGCTTAAGTGGGGGAAGGAAGAATAATTCACCCCTCCACTTT	CASSLSGGRKNNSPLHF
-	few	TRBV4-3	14	TRBJ2-3	TGCGCCAGCAGCAGAGGGGGGCAGGCAGATACGCAGTATTTT	CASSRGGQADTQYF
-	few	TRBV7-6	13	TRBJ2-5	TGTGCCAGCAGCCTCGACAGCTGGGAGACCCAGTACTTC	CASSLDSWETQYF
-	many	TRBV7-2	13	TRBJ2-5	TGTGCCAGCAGCTTTACGGGGCCAGAGACCCAGTACTTC	CASSFTGPETQYF
TRBD2	-	TRBV27	15	TRBJ2-1	TGTGCCAGCAGTTTGGGGACTAGCGGGCACAATGAGCAGTTCTTC	CASSLGTSGHNEQFF
-	-	TRBV7-2	16	TRBJ1-4	TGTGCCAGCAGCTTAGCGTGGGGGGCGGCGAATGAAAAACTGTTTTTT	CASSLAWGAANEKLFF
-	many	TRBV24-1	15	TRBJ2-5	TGTGCCACCGCCTCGAGGGAGGCCCTGGGAGAGACCCAGTACTTC	CATASREALGETQYF
TRBD1	-	TRBV4-2	17	TRBJ1-1	TGTGCCAGCAGCCAACCCCGGACAGGAGGGGTTAACACTGAAGCTTTCTTT	CASSQPRTGGVNTEAFF
-	-	TRBV7-9	17	TRBJ1-1	TGTGCCAGCAGGTTTACTGTCGGATCCGCGTCGAACACTGAAGCTTTCTTT	CASRFTVGSASNTEAFF
TRBD1	few	TRBV12-3/TRBV12-4	14	TRBJ2-7	TGTGCCAGCAGTTCCGACAGGGTCCACTACGAGCAGTACTTC	CASSSDRVHYEQYF
-	-	TRBV5-1	14	TRBJ2-3	TGCGCCAGCAGCTTGTCGTTCTACACAGATACGCAGTATTTT	CASSLSFYTDTQYF
-	few	TRBV21-1	14	TRBJ1-4	TGTGCCAGCAGGCCTATTGCAACTAATGAAAAACTGTTTTTT	CASRPIATNEKLFF
-	-	TRBV5-1	13	TRBJ1-2	TGCGCCAGCAGCGTCGGACGGACCCGTGGCTACACCTTC	CASSVGRTRGYTF
-	-	TRBV15	17	TRBJ2-7	TGTGCCACCAGCACCCTATTCTTGTGGAGGGGGGTCTACGAGCAGTACTTC	CATSTLFLWRGVYEQYF
-	-	TRBV6-6	15	TRBJ1-5	TGTGCCAGCAGTTACGAAGGGAGTAGCAATCAGCCCCAGCATTTT	CASSYEGSSNQPQHF
-	many	TRBV5-5	13	TRBJ1-5	TGTGCCAGCAGCTTGAACCGAGATCAGCCCCAGCATTTT	CASSLNRDQPQHF
TRBD2	few	TRBV5-1	17	TRBJ2-3	TGCGCCAGCAGCCCCCTGGCTAGCGGGGTTAACACAGATACGCAGTATTTT	CASSPLASGVNTDTQYF